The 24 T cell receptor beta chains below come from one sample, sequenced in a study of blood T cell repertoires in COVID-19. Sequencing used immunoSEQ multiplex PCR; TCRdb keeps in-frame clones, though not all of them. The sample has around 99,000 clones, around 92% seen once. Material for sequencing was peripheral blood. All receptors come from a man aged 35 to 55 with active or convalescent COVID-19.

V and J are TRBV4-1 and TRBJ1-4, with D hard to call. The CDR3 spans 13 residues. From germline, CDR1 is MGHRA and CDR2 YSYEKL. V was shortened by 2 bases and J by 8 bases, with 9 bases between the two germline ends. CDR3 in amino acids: CASSQLPREKLFF. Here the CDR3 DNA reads TGCGCCAGCAGCCAACTCCCTCGGGAAAAACTGTTTTTT.

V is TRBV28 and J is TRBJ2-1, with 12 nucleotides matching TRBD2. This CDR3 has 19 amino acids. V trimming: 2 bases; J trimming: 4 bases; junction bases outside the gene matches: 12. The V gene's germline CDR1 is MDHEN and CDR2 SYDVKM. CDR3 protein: CASSLPGLAGPGSYNEQFF. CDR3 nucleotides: TGTGCCAGCAGTTTACCCGGACTAGCGGGGCCTGGAAGTTACAATGAGCAGTTCTTC. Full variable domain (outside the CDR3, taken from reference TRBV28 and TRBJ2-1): DVKVTQSSRYLVKRTGEKVFLECVQDMDHENMFWYRQDPGLGLRLIYFSYDVKMKEKGDIPEGYSVSREKKERFSLILESASTNQTSMYLCASSLPGLAGPGSYNEQFFGPGTRLTVL.

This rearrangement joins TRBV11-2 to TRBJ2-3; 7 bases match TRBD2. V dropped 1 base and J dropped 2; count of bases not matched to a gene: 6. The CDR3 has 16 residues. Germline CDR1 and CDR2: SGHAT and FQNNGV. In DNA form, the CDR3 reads TGTGCCAGCAGCTTAGTAGCGGGCCTAGCCACAGATACGCAGTATTTT. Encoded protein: CASSLVAGLATDTQYF.

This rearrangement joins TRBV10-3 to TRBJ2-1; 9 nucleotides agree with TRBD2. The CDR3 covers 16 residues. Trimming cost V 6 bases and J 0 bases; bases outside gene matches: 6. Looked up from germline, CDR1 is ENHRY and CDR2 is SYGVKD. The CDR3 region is CAIRSSSGSSYNEQFF. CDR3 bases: TGTGCCATCAGATCTAGTAGCGGGAGCTCCTACAATGAGCAGTTCTTC.

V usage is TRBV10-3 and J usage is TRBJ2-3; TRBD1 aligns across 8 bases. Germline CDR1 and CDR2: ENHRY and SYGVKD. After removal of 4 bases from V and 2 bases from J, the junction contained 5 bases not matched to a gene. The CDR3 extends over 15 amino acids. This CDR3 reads CAISGQGRFTDTQYF. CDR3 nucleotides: TGTGCCATCAGTGGACAGGGGAGGTTCACAGATACGCAGTATTTT.

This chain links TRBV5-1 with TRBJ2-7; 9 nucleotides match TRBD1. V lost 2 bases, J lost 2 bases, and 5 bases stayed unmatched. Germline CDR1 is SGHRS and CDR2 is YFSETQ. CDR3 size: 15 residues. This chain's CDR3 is CASSFPGTGTYEQYF. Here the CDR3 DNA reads TGCGCCAGCAGCTTCCCCGGGACAGGGACCTACGAGCAGTACTTC.

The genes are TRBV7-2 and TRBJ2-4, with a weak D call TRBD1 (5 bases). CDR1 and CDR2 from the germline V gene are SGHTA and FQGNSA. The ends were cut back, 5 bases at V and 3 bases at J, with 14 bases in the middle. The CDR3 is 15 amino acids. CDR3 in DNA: TGTGCCAGCAGCCGGAAAGGGGTGGGCAAAAACATTCAGTACTTC. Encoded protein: CASSRKGVGKNIQYF.

Here the CDR3 reads CASSLQGDYGYTF. CDR3 bases: TGTGCCAGCAGTTTGCAGGGGGACTATGGCTACACCTTC. This chain connects TRBV28 to TRBJ1-2; 7 bases line up with TRBD1. This CDR3 has 13 amino acids. CDR1 and CDR2 from the germline V gene are MDHEN and SYDVKM. The junction had 1 base not matched to a gene; V was cut back by 3 bases and J by 3 bases.

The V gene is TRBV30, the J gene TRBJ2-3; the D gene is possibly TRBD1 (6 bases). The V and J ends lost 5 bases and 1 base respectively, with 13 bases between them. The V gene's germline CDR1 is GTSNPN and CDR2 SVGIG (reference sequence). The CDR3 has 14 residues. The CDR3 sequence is CAWGKQGGTDTQYF. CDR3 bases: TGTGCCTGGGGGAAACAGGGAGGCACAGATACGCAGTATTTT.

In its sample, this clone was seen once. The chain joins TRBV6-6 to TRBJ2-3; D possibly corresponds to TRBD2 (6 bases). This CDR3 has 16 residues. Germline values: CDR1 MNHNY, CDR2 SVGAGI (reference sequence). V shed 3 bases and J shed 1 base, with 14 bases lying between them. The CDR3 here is CASSYSGVKGTDTQYF. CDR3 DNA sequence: TGTGCCAGCAGTTATTCGGGGGTTAAGGGCACAGATACGCAGTATTTT.

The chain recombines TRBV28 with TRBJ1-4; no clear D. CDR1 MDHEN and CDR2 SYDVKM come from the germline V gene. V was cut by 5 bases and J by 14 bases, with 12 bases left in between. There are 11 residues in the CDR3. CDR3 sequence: CASSLNMKLFF. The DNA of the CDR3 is TGTGCCAGCAGTCTTAACATGAAGCTGTTTTTT.

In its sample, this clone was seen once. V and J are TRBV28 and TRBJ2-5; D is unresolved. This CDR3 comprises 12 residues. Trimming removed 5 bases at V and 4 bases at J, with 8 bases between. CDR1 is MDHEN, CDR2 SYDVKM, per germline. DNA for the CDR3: TGTGCCAGCAGTCGTAATAGAGAGACCCAGTACTTC. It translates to CASSRNRETQYF. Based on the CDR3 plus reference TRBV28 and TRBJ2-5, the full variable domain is DVKVTQSSRYLVKRTGEKVFLECVQDMDHENMFWYRQDPGLGLRLIYFSYDVKMKEKGDIPEGYSVSREKKERFSLILESASTNQTSMYLCASSRNRETQYFGPGTRLLVL.

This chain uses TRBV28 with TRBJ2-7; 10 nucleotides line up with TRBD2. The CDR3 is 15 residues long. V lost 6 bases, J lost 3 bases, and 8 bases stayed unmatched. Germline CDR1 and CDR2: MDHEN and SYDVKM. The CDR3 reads CASRIPASGSYEQYF. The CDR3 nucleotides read TGTGCCAGCAGAATACCGGCTAGCGGGAGCTACGAGCAGTACTTC.

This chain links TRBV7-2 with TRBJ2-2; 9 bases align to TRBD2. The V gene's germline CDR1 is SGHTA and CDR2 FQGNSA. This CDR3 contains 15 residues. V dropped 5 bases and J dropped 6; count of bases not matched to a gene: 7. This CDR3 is CASSVASGTPGELFF. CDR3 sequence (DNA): TGTGCCAGCAGCGTGGCTAGCGGGACCCCCGGGGAGCTGTTTTTT.

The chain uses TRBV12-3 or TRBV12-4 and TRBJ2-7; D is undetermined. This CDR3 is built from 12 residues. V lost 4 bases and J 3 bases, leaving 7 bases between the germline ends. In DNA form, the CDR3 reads TGTGCCAGCAGTTCCCACGGCTACGAGCAGTACTTC. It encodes CASSSHGYEQYF.

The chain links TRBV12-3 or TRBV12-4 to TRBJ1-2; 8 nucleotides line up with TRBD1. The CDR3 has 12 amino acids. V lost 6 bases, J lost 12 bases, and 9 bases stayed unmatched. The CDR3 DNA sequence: TGTGCCAGCAGCCGTTTCGAGACAGGGGACACCTTC. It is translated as CASSRFETGDTF.

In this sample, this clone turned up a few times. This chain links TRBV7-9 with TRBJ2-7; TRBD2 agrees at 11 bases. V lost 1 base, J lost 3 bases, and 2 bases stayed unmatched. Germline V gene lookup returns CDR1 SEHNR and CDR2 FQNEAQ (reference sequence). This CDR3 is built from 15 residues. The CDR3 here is CASSLEGTSGYEQYF. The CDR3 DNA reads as TGTGCCAGCAGCTTAGAGGGGACTAGCGGCTACGAGCAGTACTTC.

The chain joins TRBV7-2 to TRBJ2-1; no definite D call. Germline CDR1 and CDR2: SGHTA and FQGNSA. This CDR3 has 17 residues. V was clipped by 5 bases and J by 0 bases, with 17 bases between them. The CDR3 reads CASSGYPWAGSYNEQFF. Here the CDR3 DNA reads TGTGCCAGCAGCGGGTACCCTTGGGCAGGCTCCTACAATGAGCAGTTCTTC.

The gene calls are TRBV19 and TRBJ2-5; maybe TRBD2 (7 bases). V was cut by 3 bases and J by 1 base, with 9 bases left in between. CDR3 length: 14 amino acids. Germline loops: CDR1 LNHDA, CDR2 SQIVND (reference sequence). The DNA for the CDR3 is TGTGCCAGTAGTATGGGGGGGCCCCAAGAGACCCAGTACTTC. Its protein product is CASSMGGPQETQYF.

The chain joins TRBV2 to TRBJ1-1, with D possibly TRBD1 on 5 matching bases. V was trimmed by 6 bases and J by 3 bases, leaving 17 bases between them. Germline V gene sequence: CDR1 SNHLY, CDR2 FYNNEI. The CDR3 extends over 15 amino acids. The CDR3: CASRPPHDSDTEAFF. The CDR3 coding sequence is TGTGCCAGCAGGCCACCTCATGACAGCGACACTGAAGCTTTCTTT.

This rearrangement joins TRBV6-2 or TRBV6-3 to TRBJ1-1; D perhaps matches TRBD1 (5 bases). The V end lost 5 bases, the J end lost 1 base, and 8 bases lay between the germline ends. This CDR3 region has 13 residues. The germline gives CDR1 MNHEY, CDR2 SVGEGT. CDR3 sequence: CASSPQGNTEAFF. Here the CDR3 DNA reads TGTGCCAGCAGTCCGCAGGGGAACACTGAAGCTTTCTTT.

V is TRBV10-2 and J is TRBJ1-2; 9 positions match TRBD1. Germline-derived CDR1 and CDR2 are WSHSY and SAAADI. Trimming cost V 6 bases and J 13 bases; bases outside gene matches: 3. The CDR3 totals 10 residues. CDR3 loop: CASRDRGTTF. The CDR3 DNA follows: TGCGCCAGCAGGGACAGGGGAACCACCTTC.

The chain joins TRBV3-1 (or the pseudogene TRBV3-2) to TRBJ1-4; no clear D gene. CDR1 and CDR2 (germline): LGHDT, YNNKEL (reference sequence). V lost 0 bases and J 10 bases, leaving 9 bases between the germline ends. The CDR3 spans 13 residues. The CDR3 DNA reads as TGTGCCAGCAGCCAAGAAGGAGGAAGAAAACTGTTTTTT. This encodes CASSQEGGRKLFF.

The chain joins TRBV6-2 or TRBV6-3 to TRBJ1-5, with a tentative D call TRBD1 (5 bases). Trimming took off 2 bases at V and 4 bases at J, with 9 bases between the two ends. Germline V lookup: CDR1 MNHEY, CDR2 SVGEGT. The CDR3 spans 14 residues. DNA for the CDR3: TGTGCCAGCAGTTACAGGGGTGCGAATCAGCCCCAGCATTTT. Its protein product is CASSYRGANQPQHF.